This entry is about one TCR beta chain. Its antigen remains unidentified. The sample originates from a study of identifying expanded T cells in peripheral blood. Findings of the study overall: Across healthy donors, higher total template counts meant significantly greater two-week count variance.

Data came from immunoSEQ multiplex PCR; TCRdb stores just in-frame clones and leaves some out. The sample contains around 60,000 clones, around 86% of which appear only once. The CDR3 length is 13 residues. V trimming: 7 bases; J trimming: 4 bases; junction bases outside the gene matches: 5. In germline, CDR1 is LNHDA, CDR2 SQIVND (reference sequence). Healthy donors had no documented immune events, such as infections, while sampled. This chain uses TRBV19 with TRBJ1-1, with TRBD1 matching over 8 bases. This TCR derives from a person between 18 and 75 years old in good health. The sequencing sample was made of blood. CDR3 DNA sequence: TGTGCCAGTAATCCGGACAGGGCCACTGAAGCTTTCTTT. Translating gives CASNPDRATEAFF.